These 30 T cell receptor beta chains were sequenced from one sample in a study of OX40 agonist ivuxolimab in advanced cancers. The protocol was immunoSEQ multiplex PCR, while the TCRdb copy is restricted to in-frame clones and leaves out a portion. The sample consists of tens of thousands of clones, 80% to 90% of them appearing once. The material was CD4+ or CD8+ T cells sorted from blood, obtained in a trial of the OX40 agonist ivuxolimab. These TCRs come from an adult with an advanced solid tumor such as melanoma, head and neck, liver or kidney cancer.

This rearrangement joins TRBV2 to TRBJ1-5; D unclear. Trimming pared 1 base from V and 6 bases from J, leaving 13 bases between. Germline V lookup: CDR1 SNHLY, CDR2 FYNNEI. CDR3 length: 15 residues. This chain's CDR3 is CASSEEAPGLQPQHF. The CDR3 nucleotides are TGTGCCAGCAGTGAAGAAGCCCCTGGCCTTCAGCCCCAGCATTTT.

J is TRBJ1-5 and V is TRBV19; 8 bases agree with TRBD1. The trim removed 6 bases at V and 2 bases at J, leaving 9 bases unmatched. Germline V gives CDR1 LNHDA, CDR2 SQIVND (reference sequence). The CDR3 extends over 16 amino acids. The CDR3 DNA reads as TGTGCCAGTAGGGGAGACAGGGGCTTCGGCAATCAGCCCCAGCATTTT. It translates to CASRGDRGFGNQPQHF.

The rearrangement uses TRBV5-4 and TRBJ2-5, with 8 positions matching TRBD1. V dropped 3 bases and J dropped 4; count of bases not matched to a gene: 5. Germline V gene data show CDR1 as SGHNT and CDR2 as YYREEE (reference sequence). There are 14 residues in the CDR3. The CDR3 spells CASSSGQAGETQYF. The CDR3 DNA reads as TGTGCCAGCAGCTCGGGACAGGCGGGAGAGACCCAGTACTTC.

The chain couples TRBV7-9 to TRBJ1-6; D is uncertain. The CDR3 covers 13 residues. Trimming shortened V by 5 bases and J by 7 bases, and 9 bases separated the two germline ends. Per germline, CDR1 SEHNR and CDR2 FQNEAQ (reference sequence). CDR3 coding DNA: TGTGCCAGCAGCACCCAGAGGAATTCACCCCTCCACTTT. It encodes CASSTQRNSPLHF.

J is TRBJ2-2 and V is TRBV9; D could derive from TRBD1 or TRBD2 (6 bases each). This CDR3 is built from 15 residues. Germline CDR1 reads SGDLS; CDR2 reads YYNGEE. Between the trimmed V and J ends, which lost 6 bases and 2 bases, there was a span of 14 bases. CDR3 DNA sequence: TGTGCCAGCACAATAGGGGGGTCTAACACCGGGGAGCTGTTTTTT. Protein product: CASTIGGSNTGELFF.

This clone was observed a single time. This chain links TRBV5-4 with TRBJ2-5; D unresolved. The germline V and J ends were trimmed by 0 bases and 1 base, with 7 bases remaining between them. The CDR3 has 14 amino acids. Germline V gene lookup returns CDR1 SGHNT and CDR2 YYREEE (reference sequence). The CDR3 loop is CASSLVALQETQYF. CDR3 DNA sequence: TGTGCCAGCAGCTTGGTTGCGCTCCAAGAGACCCAGTACTTC.

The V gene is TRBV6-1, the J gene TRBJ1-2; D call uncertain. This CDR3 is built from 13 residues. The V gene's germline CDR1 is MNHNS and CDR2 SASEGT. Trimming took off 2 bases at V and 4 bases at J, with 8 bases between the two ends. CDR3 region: CASSEQEIYGYTF. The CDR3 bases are TGTGCCAGCAGTGAACAGGAGATCTATGGCTACACCTTC.

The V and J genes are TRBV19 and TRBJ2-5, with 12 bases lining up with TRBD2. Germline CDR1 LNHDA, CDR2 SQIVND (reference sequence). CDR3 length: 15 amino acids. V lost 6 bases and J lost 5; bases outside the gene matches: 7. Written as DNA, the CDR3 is TGTGCCAGTAGCCCGACTAGCGGGAGCGAGGAGACCCAGTACTTC. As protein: CASSPTSGSEETQYF.

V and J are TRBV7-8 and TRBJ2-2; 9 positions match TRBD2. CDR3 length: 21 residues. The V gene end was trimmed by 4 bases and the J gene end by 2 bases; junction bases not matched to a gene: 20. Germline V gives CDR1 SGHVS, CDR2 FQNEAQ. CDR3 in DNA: TGTGCCAGCAGCTCCTATTTAGATGCGGGAGGGCTCTATACTAACACCGGGGAGCTGTTTTTT. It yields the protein CASSSYLDAGGLYTNTGELFF.

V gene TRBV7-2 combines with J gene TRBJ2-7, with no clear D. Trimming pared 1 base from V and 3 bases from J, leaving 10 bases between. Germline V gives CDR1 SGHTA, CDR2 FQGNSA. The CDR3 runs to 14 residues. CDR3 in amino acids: CASSLGSAGYEQYF. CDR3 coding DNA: TGTGCCAGCAGCTTAGGCTCAGCAGGCTACGAGCAGTACTTC.

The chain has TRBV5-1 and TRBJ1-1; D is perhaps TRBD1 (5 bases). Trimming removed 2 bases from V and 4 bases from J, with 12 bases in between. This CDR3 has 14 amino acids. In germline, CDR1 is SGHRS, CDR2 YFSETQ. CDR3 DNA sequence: TGCGCCAGCAGCTTAACAACCGGGGGCACTGAAGCTTTCTTT. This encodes CASSLTTGGTEAFF.

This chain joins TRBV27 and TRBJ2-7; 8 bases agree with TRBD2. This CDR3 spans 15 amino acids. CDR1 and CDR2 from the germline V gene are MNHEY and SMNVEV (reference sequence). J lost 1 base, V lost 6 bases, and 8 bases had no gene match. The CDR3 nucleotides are TGTGCCAGCAGGACAAGCGGGAGACCTTCCTACGAGCAGTACTTC. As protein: CASRTSGRPSYEQYF.

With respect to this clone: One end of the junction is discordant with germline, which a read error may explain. This CDR3 is CSAEWGRNEKLFF. CDR3 DNA sequence: TGCAGCGCTGAATGGGGACGTAATGAAAAACTGTTTTTT. This chain connects TRBV29-1 to TRBJ1-4, with TRBD1 as a possible D gene (5 bases). Germline loops: CDR1 SQVTM, CDR2 ANQGSEA. CDR3 length: 13 amino acids.

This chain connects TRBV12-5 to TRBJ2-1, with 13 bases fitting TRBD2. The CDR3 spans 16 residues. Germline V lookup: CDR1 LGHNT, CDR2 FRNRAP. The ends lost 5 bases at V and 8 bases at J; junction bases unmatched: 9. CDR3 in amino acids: CASGPGGTSGVDEQFF. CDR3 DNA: TGTGCTAGTGGTCCCGGAGGGACTAGCGGGGTGGATGAGCAGTTCTTC.

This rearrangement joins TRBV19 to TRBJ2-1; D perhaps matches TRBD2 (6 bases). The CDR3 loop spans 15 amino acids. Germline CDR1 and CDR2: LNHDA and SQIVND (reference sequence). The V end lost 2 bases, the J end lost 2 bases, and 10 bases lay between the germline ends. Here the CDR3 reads CASSIQEGTYNEQFF. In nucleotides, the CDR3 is TGTGCCAGTAGTATACAGGAGGGCACCTACAATGAGCAGTTCTTC.

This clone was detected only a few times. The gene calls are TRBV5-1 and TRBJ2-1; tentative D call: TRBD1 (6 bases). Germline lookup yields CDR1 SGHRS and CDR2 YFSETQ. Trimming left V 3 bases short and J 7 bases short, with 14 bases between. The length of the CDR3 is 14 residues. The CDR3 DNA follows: TGCGCCAGCAGCTCGACAGGTAGAGGGAATGAGCAGTTCTTC. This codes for CASSSTGRGNEQFF.

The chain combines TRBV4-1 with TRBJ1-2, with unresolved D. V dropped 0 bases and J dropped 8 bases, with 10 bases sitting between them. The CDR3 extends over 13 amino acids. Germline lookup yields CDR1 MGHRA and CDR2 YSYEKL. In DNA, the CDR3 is TGCGCCAGCAGCCAAGAAGGTCACCTGGGCTACACCTTC. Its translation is CASSQEGHLGYTF.

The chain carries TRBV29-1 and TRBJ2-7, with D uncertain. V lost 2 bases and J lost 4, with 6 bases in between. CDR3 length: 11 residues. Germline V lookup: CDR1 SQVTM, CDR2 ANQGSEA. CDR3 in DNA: TGCAGCGTTGAAACCCAATACGAGCAGTACGTC. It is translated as CSVETQYEQYV.

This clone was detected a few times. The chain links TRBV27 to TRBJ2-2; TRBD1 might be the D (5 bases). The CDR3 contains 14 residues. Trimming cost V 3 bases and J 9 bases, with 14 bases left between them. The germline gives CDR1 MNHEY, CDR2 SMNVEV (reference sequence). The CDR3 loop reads CASSFMTARRELFF. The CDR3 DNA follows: TGTGCCAGCAGTTTCATGACAGCCAGGAGGGAGCTGTTTTTT.

CDR3 residues: CASSASDGLGNGYTF. CDR3 nucleotides: TGTGCCAGCTCAGCCTCGGACGGACTAGGAAATGGCTACACCTTC. The chain recombines TRBV18 with TRBJ1-2, with D hard to call. The CDR3 spans 15 residues. The V gene's germline CDR1 is KGHSH and CDR2 LQKENI. The ends were cut back, 5 bases at V and 6 bases at J, with 19 bases in the middle. Drawing the rest from reference TRBV18 and TRBJ1-2, the complete variable domain is NAGVMQNPRHLVRRRGQEARLRCSPMKGHSHVYWYRQLPEEGLKFMVYLQKENIIDESGMPKERFSAEFPKEGPSILRIQQVVRGDSAAYFCASSASDGLGNGYTFGSGTRLTVV.

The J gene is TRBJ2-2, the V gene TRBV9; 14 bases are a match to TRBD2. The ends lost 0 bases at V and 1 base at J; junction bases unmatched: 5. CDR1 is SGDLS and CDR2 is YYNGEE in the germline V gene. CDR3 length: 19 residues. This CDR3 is CASSVADGLAGGNTGELFF. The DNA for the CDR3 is TGTGCCAGCAGCGTAGCTGACGGACTAGCGGGAGGGAACACCGGGGAGCTGTTTTTT.

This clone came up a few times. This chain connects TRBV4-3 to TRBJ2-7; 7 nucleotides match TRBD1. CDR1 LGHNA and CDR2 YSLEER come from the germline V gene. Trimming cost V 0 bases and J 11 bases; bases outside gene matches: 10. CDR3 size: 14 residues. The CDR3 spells CASSQDRTGQAKYF. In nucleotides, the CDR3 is TGCGCCAGCAGCCAAGATAGAACCGGACAGGCAAAGTACTTC.

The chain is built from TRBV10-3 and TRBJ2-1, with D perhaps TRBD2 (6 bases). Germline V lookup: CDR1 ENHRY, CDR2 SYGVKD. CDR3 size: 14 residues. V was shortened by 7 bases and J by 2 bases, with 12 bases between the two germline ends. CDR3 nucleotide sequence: TGTGCCATCAAGAAGGAGGGAGCCTACAATGAGCAGTTCTTC. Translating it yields CAIKKEGAYNEQFF.

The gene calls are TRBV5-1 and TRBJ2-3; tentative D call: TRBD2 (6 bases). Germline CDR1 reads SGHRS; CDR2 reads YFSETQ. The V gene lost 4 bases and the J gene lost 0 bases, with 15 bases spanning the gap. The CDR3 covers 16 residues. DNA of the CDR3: TGCGCCAGCAGCGGGTCCGCGGCGGGAAGCACAGATACGCAGTATTTT. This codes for CASSGSAAGSTDTQYF.

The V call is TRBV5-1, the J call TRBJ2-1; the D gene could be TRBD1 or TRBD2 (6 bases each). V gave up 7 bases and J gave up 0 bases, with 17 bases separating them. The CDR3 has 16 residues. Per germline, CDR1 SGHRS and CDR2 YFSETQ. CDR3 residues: CASALGGTSSYNEQFF. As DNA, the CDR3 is TGCGCCAGCGCCTTAGGGGGGACGAGCTCCTACAATGAGCAGTTCTTC.

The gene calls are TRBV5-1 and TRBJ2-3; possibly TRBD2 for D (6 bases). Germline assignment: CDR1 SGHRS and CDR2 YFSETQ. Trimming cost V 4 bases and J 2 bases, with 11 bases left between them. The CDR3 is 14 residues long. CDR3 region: CASSNRDFTDTQYF. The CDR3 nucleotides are TGCGCCAGCAGCAACCGGGACTTCACAGATACGCAGTATTTT.

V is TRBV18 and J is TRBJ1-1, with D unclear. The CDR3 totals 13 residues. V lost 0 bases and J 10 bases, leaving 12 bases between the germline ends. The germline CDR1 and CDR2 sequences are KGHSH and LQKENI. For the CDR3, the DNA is TGTGCCAGCTCACCACCAACGGCCCATGGAGCTTTCTTT. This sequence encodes CASSPPTAHGAFF.

The CDR3 coding sequence is TGTGCCAGCTCAGGTTCCGGCGAAAAACTGTTTTTT. Translated, it gives CASSGSGEKLFF. The chain links TRBV7-9 to TRBJ1-4; D gene unclear. The CDR3 has 12 residues. The V gene lost 8 bases and the J gene lost 8 bases, with 12 bases spanning the gap. The germline CDR1 and CDR2 sequences are SEHNR and FQNEAQ (reference sequence).

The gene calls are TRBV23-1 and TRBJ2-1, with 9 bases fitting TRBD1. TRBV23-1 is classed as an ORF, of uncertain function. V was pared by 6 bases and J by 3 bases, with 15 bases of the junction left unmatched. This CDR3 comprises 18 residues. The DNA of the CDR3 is TGCGCCAGCAGCCTGGACAGGGGAGATCAGGTGGGCTACAATGAGCAGTTCTTC. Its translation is CASSLDRGDQVGYNEQFF.

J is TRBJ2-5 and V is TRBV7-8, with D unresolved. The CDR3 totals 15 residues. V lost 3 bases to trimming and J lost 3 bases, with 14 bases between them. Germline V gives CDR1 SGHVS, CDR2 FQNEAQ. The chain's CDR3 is CASSFEADPEETQYF. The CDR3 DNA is TGTGCCAGCAGCTTCGAGGCGGACCCCGAAGAGACCCAGTACTTC.